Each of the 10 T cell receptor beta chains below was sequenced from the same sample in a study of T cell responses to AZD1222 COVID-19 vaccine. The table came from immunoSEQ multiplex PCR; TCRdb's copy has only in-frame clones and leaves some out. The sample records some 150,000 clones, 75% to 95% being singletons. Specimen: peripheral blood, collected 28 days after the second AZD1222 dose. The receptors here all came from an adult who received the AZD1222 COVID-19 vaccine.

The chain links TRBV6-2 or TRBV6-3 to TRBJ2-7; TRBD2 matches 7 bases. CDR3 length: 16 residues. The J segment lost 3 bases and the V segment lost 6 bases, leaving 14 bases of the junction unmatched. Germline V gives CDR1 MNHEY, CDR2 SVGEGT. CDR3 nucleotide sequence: TGTGCCAGCAGCTTTTACGTCCTAGCGGACCGCTACGAGCAGTACTTC. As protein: CASSFYVLADRYEQYF.

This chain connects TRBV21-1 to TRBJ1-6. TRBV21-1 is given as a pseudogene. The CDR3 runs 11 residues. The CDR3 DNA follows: TGTGCCACCTCGCCAAATTCACCCCTCCACTTT. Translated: CATSPNSPLHF.

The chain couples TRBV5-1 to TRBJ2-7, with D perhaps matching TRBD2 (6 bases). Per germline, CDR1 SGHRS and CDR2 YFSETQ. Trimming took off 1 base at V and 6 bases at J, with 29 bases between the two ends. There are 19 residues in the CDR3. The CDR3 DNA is TGCGCCAGCAGCTTGAGACGGCTCGGCGGAGGGGTTGCCCAGGGCGAGCAGTACTTC. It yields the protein CASSLRRLGGGVAQGEQYF. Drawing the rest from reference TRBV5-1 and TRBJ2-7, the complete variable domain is KAGVTQTPRYLIKTRGQQVTLSCSPISGHRSVSWYQQTPGQGLQFLFEYFSETQRNKGNFPGRFSGRQFSNSRSEMNVSTLELGDSALYLCASSLRRLGGGVAQGEQYFGPGTRLTVT.

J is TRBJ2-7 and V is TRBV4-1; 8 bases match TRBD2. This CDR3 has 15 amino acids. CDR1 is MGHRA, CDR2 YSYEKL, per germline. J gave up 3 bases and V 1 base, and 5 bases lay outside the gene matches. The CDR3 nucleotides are TGCGCCAGCAGCCAAGTTAGCGGGACCCTCTACGAGCAGTACTTC. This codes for CASSQVSGTLYEQYF.

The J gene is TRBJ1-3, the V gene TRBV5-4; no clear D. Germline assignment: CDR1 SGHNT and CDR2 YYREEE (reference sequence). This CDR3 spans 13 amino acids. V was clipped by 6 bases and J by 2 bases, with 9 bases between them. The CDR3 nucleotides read TGTGCCAGCACCTCGAGGACTGGAAACACCATATATTTT. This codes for CASTSRTGNTIYF. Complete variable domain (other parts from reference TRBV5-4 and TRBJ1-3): ETGVTQSPTHLIKTRGQQVTLRCSSQSGHNTVSWYQQALGQGPQFIFQYYREEENGRGNFPPRFSGLQFPNYSSELNVNALELDDSALYLCASTSRTGNTIYFGEGSWLTVV.

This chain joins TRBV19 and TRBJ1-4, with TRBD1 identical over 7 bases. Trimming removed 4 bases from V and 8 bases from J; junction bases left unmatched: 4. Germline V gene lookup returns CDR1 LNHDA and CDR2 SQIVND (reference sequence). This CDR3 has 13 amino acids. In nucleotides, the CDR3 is TGTGCCAGTAGTACCGTGACAGGGGAAAAACTGTTTTTT. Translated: CASSTVTGEKLFF.

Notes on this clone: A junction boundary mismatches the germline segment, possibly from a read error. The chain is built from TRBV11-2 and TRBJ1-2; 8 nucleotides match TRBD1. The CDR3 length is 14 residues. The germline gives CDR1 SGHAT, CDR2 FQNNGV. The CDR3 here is CASSLDRDRRGYTF. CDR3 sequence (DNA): TGTGCCAGCAGCCTAGACCGGGACAGGAGAGGCTACACCTTC.

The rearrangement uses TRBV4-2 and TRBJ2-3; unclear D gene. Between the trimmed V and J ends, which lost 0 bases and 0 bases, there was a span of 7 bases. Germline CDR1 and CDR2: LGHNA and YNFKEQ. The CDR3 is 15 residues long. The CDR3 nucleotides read TGTGCCAGCAGCCAAGAATGGGTTAGCACAGATACGCAGTATTTT. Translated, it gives CASSQEWVSTDTQYF.

The CDR3 loop is CASSQDWSVEQYF. In nucleotides, the CDR3 is TGTGCCAGCAGCCAAGATTGGAGTGTCGAGCAGTACTTC. This chain connects TRBV3-1 (or the pseudogene TRBV3-2) to TRBJ2-7; D gene ambiguous. The CDR3 has 13 amino acids. The V gene's germline CDR1 is LGHDT and CDR2 YNNKEL (reference sequence). The V end lost 0 bases, the J end lost 6 bases, and 9 bases lay between the germline ends.

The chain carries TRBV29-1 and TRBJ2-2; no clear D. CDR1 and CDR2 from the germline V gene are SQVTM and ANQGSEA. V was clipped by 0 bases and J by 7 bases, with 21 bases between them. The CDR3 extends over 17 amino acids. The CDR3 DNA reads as TGCAGCGTTGAAGATAGTCCAGGACCGTTCGGTATCGGGGAGCTGTTTTTT. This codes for CSVEDSPGPFGIGELFF.